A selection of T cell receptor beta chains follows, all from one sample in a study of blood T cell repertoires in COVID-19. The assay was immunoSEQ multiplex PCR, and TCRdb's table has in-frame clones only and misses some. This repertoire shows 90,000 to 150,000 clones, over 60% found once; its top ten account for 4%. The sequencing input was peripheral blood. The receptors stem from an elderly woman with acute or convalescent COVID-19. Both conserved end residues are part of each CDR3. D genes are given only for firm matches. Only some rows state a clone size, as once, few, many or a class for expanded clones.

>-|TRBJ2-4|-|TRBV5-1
CASSLDRLNIQYF
TGCGCCAGCAGCTTGGACAGGTTGAACATTCAGTACTTC
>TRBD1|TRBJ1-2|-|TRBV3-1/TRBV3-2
CASSQPGTGKGYTF
TGTGCCAGCAGCCAACCTGGGACAGGGAAGGGCTACACCTTC
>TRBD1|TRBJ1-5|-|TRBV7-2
CASSLEAGGAGNQPQHF
TGTGCCAGCAGCTTAGAAGCAGGGGGCGCGGGCAATCAGCCCCAGCATTTT
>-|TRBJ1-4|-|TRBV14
CASSQTTGKLFF
TGTGCCAGCAGCCAGACAACAGGGAAACTGTTTTTT
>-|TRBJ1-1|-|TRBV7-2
CASSQMGASTEAFF
TGTGCCAGCAGTCAAATGGGAGCCAGCACTGAAGCTTTCTTT
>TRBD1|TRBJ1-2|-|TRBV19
CASSSQGARGYGYTF
TGTGCCAGTAGTTCCCAGGGGGCAAGGGGCTATGGCTACACCTTC
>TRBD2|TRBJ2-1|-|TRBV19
CASSIQRGPYNEQFF
TGTGCCAGTAGTATCCAGCGGGGCCCCTACAATGAGCAGTTCTTC
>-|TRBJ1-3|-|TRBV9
CASSVGGLAGNTIYF
TGTGCCAGCAGCGTAGGGGGCCTTGCTGGAAACACCATATATTTT
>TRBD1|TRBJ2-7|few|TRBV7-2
CASSVGTGIYEQYF
TGTGCCAGCAGCGTAGGGACAGGGATCTACGAGCAGTACTTC
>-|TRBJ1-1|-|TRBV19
CASTLRAGGNTEAFF
TGTGCCAGTACCCTCCGGGCGGGGGGGAACACTGAAGCTTTCTTT
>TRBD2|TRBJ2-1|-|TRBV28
CASSSHIAGSYNEQFF
TGTGCCAGCAGTTCCCATATAGCGGGAAGCTACAATGAGCAGTTCTTC
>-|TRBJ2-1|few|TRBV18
CASSPMADSYNEQFF
TGTGCCAGCTCACCAATGGCAGATTCCTACAATGAGCAGTTCTTC
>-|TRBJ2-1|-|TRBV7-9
CASIPSASYNEQFF
TGTGCCAGCATCCCCAGTGCCTCCTACAATGAGCAGTTCTTC
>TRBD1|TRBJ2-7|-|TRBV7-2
CASSVDRGPSYEQYF
TGTGCCAGCAGCGTGGACAGGGGTCCCTCCTACGAGCAGTACTTC
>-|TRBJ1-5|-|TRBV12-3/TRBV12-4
CASSLASFQPQHF
TGTGCCAGCAGTTTAGCATCGTTTCAGCCCCAGCATTTT
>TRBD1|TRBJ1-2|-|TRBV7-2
CASSLGTGVGYGYTF
TGTGCCAGCAGCTTAGGGACAGGGGTCGGCTATGGCTACACCTTC
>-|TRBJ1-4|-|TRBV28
CASSFSSGANEKLFF
TGTGCCAGCAGTTTCTCGTCAGGGGCTAATGAAAAACTGTTTTTT
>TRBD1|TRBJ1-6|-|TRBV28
CASSYEQGFSNSPLHF
TGTGCCAGCAGTTATGAACAGGGGTTCTCGAATTCACCCCTCCACTTT
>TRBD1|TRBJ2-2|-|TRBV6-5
CASVQGVNTGELFF
TGTGCCAGCGTACAGGGGGTGAACACCGGGGAGCTGTTTTTT
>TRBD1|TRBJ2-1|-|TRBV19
CASNGRRGQGNEQFF
TGTGCCAGTAACGGGCGCCGGGGACAGGGCAATGAGCAGTTCTTC
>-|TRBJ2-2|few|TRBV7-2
CASSLGGGWTTGELFF
TGTGCCAGCAGCTTAGGGGGGGGCTGGACCACCGGGGAGCTGTTTTTT
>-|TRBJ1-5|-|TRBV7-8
CASSLQALNQPQHF
TGTGCCAGCAGCTTACAGGCCCTTAATCAGCCCCAGCATTTT
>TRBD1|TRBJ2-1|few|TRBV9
CASSVDREIGEQFF
TGTGCCAGCAGCGTGGACAGGGAGATTGGTGAGCAGTTCTTC
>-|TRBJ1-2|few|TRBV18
CASSPVQGVYGYTF
TGTGCCAGCTCACCGGTACAGGGCGTCTATGGCTACACCTTC
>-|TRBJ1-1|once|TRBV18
CASSARPRQGKMNTEAFF
TGTGCCAGCTCAGCCCGCCCTCGCCAGGGGAAAATGAACACTGAAGCTTTCTTT
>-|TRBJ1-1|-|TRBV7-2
CASSLGASNTEAFF
TGTGCCAGCAGCTTAGGGGCATCGAACACTGAAGCTTTCTTT
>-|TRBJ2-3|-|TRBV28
CASSHNLRDTQYF
TGTGCCAGCAGCCATAACCTACGGGATACGCAGTATTTT
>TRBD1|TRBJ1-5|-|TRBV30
CAWSGFAGGNQPQHF
TGTGCCTGGAGTGGTTTCGCAGGGGGGAATCAGCCCCAGCATTTT
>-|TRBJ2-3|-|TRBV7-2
CASSLESSGPPKVYF
TGTGCCAGCAGCTTAGAATCCAGCGGGCCCCCCAAGGTGTATTTT
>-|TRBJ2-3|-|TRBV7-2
CASSSPGTTDTQYF
TGTGCCAGCAGCTCCCCGGGTACCACAGATACGCAGTATTTT
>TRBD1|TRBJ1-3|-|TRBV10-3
CAISESGQGGYGNTIYF
TGTGCCATCAGTGAGTCAGGACAGGGAGGATATGGAAACACCATATATTTT
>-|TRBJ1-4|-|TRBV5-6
CASSLASGGEKLFF
TGTGCCAGCAGCTTGGCGTCAGGTGGGGAAAAACTGTTTTTT
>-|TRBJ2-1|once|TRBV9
CASSVDGSTYNEQFF
TGTGCCAGCAGCGTAGACGGGAGTACGTACAATGAGCAGTTCTTC
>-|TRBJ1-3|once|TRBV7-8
CASSLGGDENTIYF
TGTGCCAGCAGCTTAGGGGGGGACGAAAACACCATATATTTT
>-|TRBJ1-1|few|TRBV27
CASRWGGNTEAFF
TGTGCCAGCAGATGGGGGGGGAACACTGAAGCTTTCTTT
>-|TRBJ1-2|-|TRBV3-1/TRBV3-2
CASSQGRGFGYTF
TGTGCCAGCAGCCAAGGAAGAGGGTTTGGCTACACCTTC
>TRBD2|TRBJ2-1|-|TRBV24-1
CATRSGGADNEQFF
TGTGCCACCAGGAGCGGGGGGGCGGACAATGAGCAGTTCTTC
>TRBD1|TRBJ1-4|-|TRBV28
CASSPGQGRATNEKLFF
TGTGCCAGCAGTCCAGGACAGGGGAGAGCAACTAATGAAAAACTGTTTTTT
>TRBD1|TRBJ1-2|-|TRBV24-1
CATTQKGQGVGYTF
TGTGCCACCACCCAAAAGGGACAGGGGGTGGGCTACACCTTC
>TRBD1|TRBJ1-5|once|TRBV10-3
CAISGTGGNQPQHF
TGTGCCATCAGTGGGACAGGGGGAAACCAGCCCCAGCATTTT
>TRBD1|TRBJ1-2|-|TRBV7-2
CASSLNRGIYGYTF
TGTGCCAGCAGCTTAAACAGGGGAATCTATGGCTACACCTTC
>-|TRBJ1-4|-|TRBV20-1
CSLRTNEKLFF
TGCAGCCTCAGAACTAATGAAAAACTGTTTTTT
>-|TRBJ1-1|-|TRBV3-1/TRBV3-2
CASSHEQVVTEAFF
TGTGCCAGCAGCCATGAACAGGTTGTCACTGAAGCTTTCTTT
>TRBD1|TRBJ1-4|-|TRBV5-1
CASSSNQGAYEKLFF
TGCGCCAGCAGCTCGAACCAGGGGGCCTATGAAAAACTGTTTTTT
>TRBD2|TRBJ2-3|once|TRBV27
CASRLSGDLPNTQYF
TGTGCCAGCAGGTTGAGCGGGGACCTCCCTAATACGCAGTATTTT
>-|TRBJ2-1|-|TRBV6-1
CASSEAGGLGQNEQFF
TGTGCCAGCAGTGAAGCTGGGGGGCTGGGACAGAATGAGCAGTTCTTC
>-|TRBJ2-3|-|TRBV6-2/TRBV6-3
CASSYEGGTDTQYF
TGTGCCAGCAGTTACGAGGGAGGAACAGATACGCAGTATTTT
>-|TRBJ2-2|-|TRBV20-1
CSASPTSTGELFF
TGCAGTGCTAGTCCCACTAGCACCGGGGAGCTGTTTTTT
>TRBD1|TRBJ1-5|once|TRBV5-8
CASTWRGPNQPQHF
TGTGCCAGCACCTGGAGGGGGCCGAATCAGCCCCAGCATTTT
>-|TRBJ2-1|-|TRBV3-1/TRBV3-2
CASSHGAEQFF
TGTGCCAGCAGCCACGGAGCTGAGCAGTTCTTC
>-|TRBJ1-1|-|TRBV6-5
CASSWPGDTIAFF
TGTGCCAGCAGTTGGCCAGGGGATACCATCGCTTTCTTT
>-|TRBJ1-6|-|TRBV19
CASSIDAGYNSPLHF
TGTGCCAGTAGTATCGATGCGGGCTATAATTCACCCCTCCACTTT
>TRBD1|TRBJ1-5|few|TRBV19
CASSIGQGAQPQHF
TGTGCCAGTAGTATTGGACAGGGGGCACAGCCCCAGCATTTT
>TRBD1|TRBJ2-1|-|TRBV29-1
CSAGQGRSEQFF
TGCAGCGCTGGACAGGGGCGGAGTGAGCAGTTCTTC
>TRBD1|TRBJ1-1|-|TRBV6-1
CASSEGRGLGTEAFF
TGTGCCAGCAGTGAAGGCAGGGGGCTTGGTACTGAAGCTTTCTTT
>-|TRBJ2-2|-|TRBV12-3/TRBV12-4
CASSFLLRGELFF
TGTGCCAGCAGTTTCCTCCTCAGGGGGGAGCTGTTTTTT
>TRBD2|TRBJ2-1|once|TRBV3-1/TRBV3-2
CASSQEGLAGGANEQFF
TGTGCCAGCAGCCAAGAAGGACTAGCGGGAGGCGCCAATGAGCAGTTCTTC